A single sample is the source of the 20 T cell receptor beta chains below, sequenced in a study of T cell responses to AZD1222 COVID-19 vaccine. Clones were read by immunoSEQ multiplex PCR, and TCRdb kept only the in-frame ones, dropping some. The repertoire consists of around 160,000 clones, with around 90% occurring once and the leading ten covering around 1.3%. The sample here was peripheral blood, taken 28 days after the second AZD1222 dose. The receptors derive from an adult who received the AZD1222 COVID-19 vaccine.

J is TRBJ2-1 and V is TRBV5-6; the match to TRBD2 covers 11 bases. This CDR3 has 16 amino acids. Germline V gene sequence: CDR1 SGHDT, CDR2 YYEEEE. The V segment lost 4 bases and the J segment 9 bases; nucleotides outside the gene matches: 12. The CDR3: CASSPTASGRLSEQFF. Here the CDR3 DNA reads TGTGCCAGCAGCCCTACTGCTAGCGGGAGGTTAAGTGAGCAGTTCTTC. Full variable domain (outside the CDR3, taken from reference TRBV5-6 and TRBJ2-1): DAGVTQSPTHLIKTRGQQVTLRCSPKSGHDTVSWYQQALGQGPQFIFQYYEEEERQRGNFPDRFSGHQFPNYSSELNVNALLLGDSALYLCASSPTASGRLSEQFFGPGTRLTVL.

As regards this clone: The same CDR3 can be traced to other DNA sequences in this sample. The rearrangement links TRBV27 to TRBJ2-1; TRBD2 agrees at 14 bases. J gave up 7 bases and V 4 bases, and 3 bases lay outside the gene matches. This CDR3 has 15 residues. Germline V gene lookup returns CDR1 MNHEY and CDR2 SMNVEV (reference sequence). The DNA of the CDR3 is TGTGCCAGCAGTTCCGGGACTAGCGGGAGAAATGAGCAGTTCTTC. This translates into CASSSGTSGRNEQFF.

Written as DNA, the CDR3 is TGCGCCAGCAGCCAAGACCCCGTCGCTAACACTGAAGCTTTCTTT. It yields the protein CASSQDPVANTEAFF. The chain has TRBV4-1 and TRBJ1-1; D ambiguous. The V gene lost 0 bases and the J gene lost 2 bases, with 10 bases spanning the gap. The CDR3 loop spans 15 amino acids. From germline, CDR1 is MGHRA and CDR2 YSYEKL.

V usage is TRBV7-2 and J usage is TRBJ1-6, with a possible D match to TRBD1 (6 bases). Trimming took off 6 bases at V and 2 bases at J, with 14 bases between the two ends. Germline lookup yields CDR1 SGHTA and CDR2 FQGNSA. The CDR3 consists of 16 residues. CDR3 DNA sequence: TGTGCCAGCAGTCCCGACAGGAGCCCCTATAATTCACCCCTCCACTTT. Encoded protein: CASSPDRSPYNSPLHF.

The rearrangement joins TRBV6-5 to TRBJ2-7; 7 bases map to TRBD1. There are 14 residues in the CDR3. Trimming at V came to 7 bases and at J to 2 bases, leaving 8 bases not matched to a gene. Looked up from germline, CDR1 is MNHEY and CDR2 is SVGAGI. The CDR3, as DNA: TGTGCCAGCAACCAAGGGACAGCCACCTACGAGCAGTACTTC. Residues: CASNQGTATYEQYF.

The J gene is TRBJ1-1, the V gene TRBV6-5, with D perhaps TRBD1 (5 bases). Germline CDR1 and CDR2: MNHEY and SVGAGI. There are 12 residues in the CDR3. Trimming cost V 7 bases and J 3 bases, with 9 bases left between them. CDR3 DNA: TGTGCCAGCAAAGGGACCTACACTGAAGCTTTCTTT. Its protein is CASKGTYTEAFF.

This clone was recorded a few times. This CDR3 is CATSRKTGTGGDEQFF. The DNA for the CDR3 is TGTGCCACCAGCAGAAAAACCGGGACAGGGGGCGATGAGCAGTTCTTC. The chain carries TRBV15 and TRBJ2-1; TRBD1 matches at 12 bases. Germline CDR1 and CDR2: LNHNV and YYDKDF (reference sequence). This CDR3 has 16 residues. Germline trimming cut 2 bases from V and 8 bases from J; bases unmatched to any gene: 7.

CDR3 in DNA: TGTGCCAGTAGTTTTTCCTCCACCCAAGGCTACACCTTC. Its protein is CASSFSSTQGYTF. This chain uses TRBV19 with TRBJ1-2; D is undetermined. This CDR3 comprises 13 residues. Germline CDR1 and CDR2: LNHDA and SQIVND (reference sequence). Trimming took off 5 bases at V and 8 bases at J, with 15 bases between the two ends. The full variable domain, its missing parts supplied by reference TRBV19 and TRBJ1-2, is DGGITQSPKYLFRKEGQNVTLSCEQNLNHDAMYWYRQDPGQGLRLIYYSQIVNDFQKGDIAEGYSVSREKKESFPLTVTSAQKNPTAFYLCASSFSSTQGYTFGSGTRLTVV.

This clone was recorded only once. The rearrangement uses TRBV5-8 and TRBJ2-7, with 7 bases aligning to TRBD1. The length of the CDR3 is 16 residues. Germline-derived CDR1 and CDR2 are SGHTS and YDEGEE. V was clipped by 0 bases and J by 5 bases; unmatched bases: 11. CDR3 sequence reads: CASSLGGTVAGDEQYF. In DNA form, the CDR3 reads TGTGCCAGCAGCTTGGGGGGGACAGTTGCGGGCGACGAGCAGTACTTC.

The chain has TRBV5-1 and TRBJ2-5; D unresolved. Germline CDR1 and CDR2: SGHRS and YFSETQ. V shed 0 bases and J shed 5 bases, with 11 bases lying between them. This CDR3 has 14 amino acids. The CDR3 here is CASSLESAGETQYF. For the CDR3, the DNA is TGCGCCAGCAGCTTGGAATCAGCTGGGGAGACCCAGTACTTC. Full variable domain (remainder filled in from reference TRBV5-1 and TRBJ2-5): KAGVTQTPRYLIKTRGQQVTLSCSPISGHRSVSWYQQTPGQGLQFLFEYFSETQRNKGNFPGRFSGRQFSNSRSEMNVSTLELGDSALYLCASSLESAGETQYFGPGTRLLVL.

The V call is TRBV27, the J call TRBJ2-1; 10 positions agree with TRBD2. Germline CDR1 reads MNHEY; CDR2 reads SMNVEV (reference sequence). With 5 bases clipped from V and 8 bases from J, the junction kept 6 bases outside the gene matches. CDR3 length: 14 amino acids. This CDR3 reads CASSPSGSIDEQFF. The CDR3 bases are TGTGCCAGCAGTCCTAGCGGGAGTATCGATGAGCAGTTCTTC.

The gene calls are TRBV27 and TRBJ2-2, with TRBD2 matching 16 bases. V was pared by 3 bases and J by 6 bases, with 4 bases of the junction left unmatched. Germline V lookup: CDR1 MNHEY, CDR2 SMNVEV (reference sequence). This CDR3 has 17 residues. Written as DNA, the CDR3 is TGTGCCAGCAGTTTCGGGACTAGCGGGGGGGTTCCCGGGGAGCTGTTTTTT. Its protein is CASSFGTSGGVPGELFF.

In its sample, this clone was seen a few times. The V call is TRBV29-1, the J call TRBJ1-3; a possible D gene is TRBD1 (6 bases). The V end was cut by 6 bases, the J end by 2 bases, with 11 bases between. This CDR3 is built from 13 residues. Germline V gene data show CDR1 as SQVTM and CDR2 as ANQGSEA. The CDR3 protein is CSVKQGAGNTIYF. The CDR3, as DNA: TGCAGCGTAAAACAGGGTGCTGGAAACACCATATATTTT.

The chain uses TRBV28 and TRBJ1-6; D is unresolved. CDR3 length equals 13 residues. CDR1 MDHEN and CDR2 SYDVKM come from the germline V gene. Trimming pared 3 bases from V and 16 bases from J, leaving 16 bases between. CDR3 protein: CASSFRGNPTLHF. CDR3 DNA: TGTGCCAGCAGTTTTCGGGGAAATCCGACTCTCCACTTT.

This chain connects TRBV10-1 to TRBJ1-2; 9 positions match TRBD1. The CDR3 length is 16 residues. V lost 5 bases, J lost 6 bases, and 13 bases stayed unmatched. Germline lookup yields CDR1 WNHNN and CDR2 SYGVQD (reference sequence). The CDR3: CASSPGQGPSKDGYTF. Here the CDR3 DNA reads TGCGCCAGCAGTCCGGGACAGGGTCCTTCGAAGGATGGCTACACCTTC.

The CDR3 is CSVGVGGGRNTEAFF. CDR3 in DNA: TGCAGCGTGGGCGTCGGGGGGGGCAGGAACACTGAAGCTTTCTTT. This chain links TRBV29-1 with TRBJ1-1, with TRBD1 as a possible D gene (6 bases). The CDR3 is 15 amino acids. V was clipped by 6 bases and J by 1 base, with 18 bases between them. CDR1 is SQVTM and CDR2 is ANQGSEA in the germline V gene.

The CDR3 region is CASSPGVAGASYNEQFF. CDR3 nucleotides: TGCGCCAGCAGCCCGGGAGTAGCGGGGGCGTCCTACAATGAGCAGTTCTTC. The chain joins TRBV4-1 to TRBJ2-1; TRBD2 matches at 9 bases. The V gene's germline CDR1 is MGHRA and CDR2 YSYEKL. The V segment lost 4 bases and the J segment 1 base; nucleotides outside the gene matches: 8. The CDR3 is made up of 17 amino acids.

The V and J genes are TRBV9 and TRBJ2-1; D tentatively reads TRBD1 or TRBD2 (5 bases each). V dropped 0 bases and J dropped 2 bases, with 15 bases sitting between them. The CDR3 totals 17 residues. The germline V gene has CDR1 SGDLS and CDR2 YYNGEE. DNA of the CDR3: TGTGCCAGCAGCGTAGGTAAGGGACCGGCGACCTACAATGAGCAGTTCTTC. It yields the protein CASSVGKGPATYNEQFF.

The CDR3 is CASSFSGRDNEQFF. CDR3 sequence (DNA): TGTGCCAGCAGCTTTAGCGGGAGGGACAATGAGCAGTTCTTC. The chain joins TRBV11-3 to TRBJ2-1, with 11 nucleotides matching TRBD2. Germline V gene data show CDR1 as SGHNT and CDR2 as YENEEA. Trimming took 3 bases from V and 5 from J; bases not matched to a gene: 0. The CDR3 consists of 14 residues.

The chain recombines TRBV30 with TRBJ2-5; no reliable D call. CDR1 GTSNPN and CDR2 SVGIG come from the germline V gene (reference sequence). CDR3 length: 11 residues. Trimming removed 5 bases from V and 3 bases from J, with 7 bases in between. The CDR3 reads CAWASKETQYF. The CDR3 DNA follows: TGTGCCTGGGCGTCAAAAGAGACCCAGTACTTC.